Here is one TCR beta chain with its context. Its antigen is undetermined. This sample was included in a study of blood T cells in healthy people across ages. Between the trimmed V and J ends, which lost 4 bases and 4 bases, there was a span of 11 bases. Germline V gene sequence: CDR1 SGDLS, CDR2 YYNGEE. The CDR3 length is 13 residues. Next came a second PCR, run for 7 to 11 cycles, which used a sample-barcoded 5' primer along with a J-beta primer mix. MiXCR, applied by TCRdb to the 5' RACE reads, yields one record per CDR3 protein. The table has about 1.4 million distinct CDR3 sequences, 45% to 70% seen once; the top ten hold 5.5% to 8%. The draw of peripheral blood yielded approximately 11 milliliters from each donor. Isolated PBMCs totaled at least 6.5 million in each sample. Study outcomes and limitations: Higher diversity, along with more naive CD4+ cells, distinguished long-lived donors from aged donors.

The sample consisted of blood. The chain uses TRBV9 and TRBJ1-2, with D hard to call. The receptor's source is a man between 18 and 29 years old in good health. CDR3 sequence reads: CASSPQGTYGYTF. As DNA, the CDR3 is TGTGCCAGCAGCCCTCAAGGAACCTATGGCTACACCTTC.